This is a list of T cell receptor beta chains from one sample in a study of cytomegalovirus exposure and HLA in healthy donors. Using immunoSEQ multiplex PCR, the repertoire was profiled, and TCRdb retains in-frame clones only, with some absent. The repertoire holds about 97,000 clones, with about 85% as singletons. Sequencing was carried out using PBMCs. Every receptor here comes from a man between 25 and 39 years old in good health and CMV-seronegative. Each CDR3 is given without its conserved first and last residue. Fields, in order: J gene, V gene, CDR3 protein.

>TRBJ2-7|TRBV29-1
SVLITSGGTYEQY
>TRBJ2-7|TRBV28
ASSPGTEAYEQY
>TRBJ2-7|TRBV27
ASSFSITYEQY
>TRBJ2-1|TRBV7-2
ASSLSADEQF
>TRBJ1-4|TRBV28
ASSLEGVTEKLF
>TRBJ2-3|TRBV25-1
ASSDPGEGDTQY
>TRBJ1-1|TRBV4-1
ASSHRQGMGLNTEAF
>TRBJ1-6|TRBV5-1
ASSAQGAISPLH
>TRBJ1-1|TRBV19
ASRSTGRRTEAF
>TRBJ2-1|TRBV29-1
SVIPGTSGRELLNEQF
>TRBJ2-1|TRBV6-1
ASTTSGHNEQF
>TRBJ2-5|TRBV7-9
ASSPKPGGRWETQY
>TRBJ2-1|TRBV4-3
ASSQDLILISGDSNEQF
>TRBJ1-6|TRBV28
ASSWSPGTGSASPLH
>TRBJ1-1|TRBV5-4
ASSLNRDHTEAF
>TRBJ1-2|TRBV18
ASSPLGGDYGYT
>TRBJ1-2|TRBV18
ASSPDRAYGYT
>TRBJ2-2|TRBV15
ATSRDGQATGELF
>TRBJ1-1|TRBV11-2
ASSFSSVNTEAF